This entry is about one T cell receptor (beta chain). Its specificity is not known. The sample belongs to a study of vaccination effects on CD4 cells after COVID-19. This CDR3 has 16 amino acids. Germline CDR1 is SEHNR and CDR2 is FQNEAQ (reference sequence). V dropped 4 bases and J dropped 1 base, with 15 bases sitting between them. Profiling relied on immunoSEQ multiplex PCR, and the TCRdb table lists in-frame clones only, not all of them. The sample comprises more than 25,000 clones, around 70% of which are singletons, and 28% rests with the top ten. Viral peptide pool expansion of antigen-specific CD4+ T cells preceded sequencing in the ViraFEST assay. Following culture for more than 9 days, CD4+ T cells were isolated.

The specimen comprised CD4+ T cells from PBMCs cultured with HCoV-229E spike peptides, sampled before COVID-19 vaccination. This TCR derives from a human donor who received a COVID-19 vaccine. J is TRBJ2-3 and V is TRBV7-9; possible D gene TRBD2, 6 bases. Here the CDR3 reads CASSSGLRQGTDTQYF. The CDR3 DNA reads as TGTGCCAGCAGCTCGGGACTCCGGCAGGGCACAGATACGCAGTATTTT.